The TCR beta chain under discussion was sequenced for a study of blood T cell repertoires in COVID-19 (TCRdb year 2020). A note on the overall study: The collaborator samples originated in the United States, Italy and Spain and spanned the acute and convalescent phases of COVID-19. The prospective study material was composed of cDNA or gDNA derived from T cells, B-cell-depleted T cells, or PBMCs. The samples were drawn from the first 160 participants of the ongoing ImmuneRACE study and from over 950 subjects provided by 6 global collaborators. The dataset comprised deeply sampled blood TCRbeta repertoires from subjects exposed to, actively infected with, or recovered from COVID-19. A de-identified subject ID, COVID-19 status, age in years and sex were almost always included in the sample metadata. The repertoires were released in a freely available public database meant as a resource for research on the immune response to SARS-CoV-2. Where HLA class I and class II types were available, the types were taken from metadata supplied by the sample provider, not from assay-based typing. Broad study findings and their caveats: The quantity of clinical and demographic metadata differed by source and by participant and was supplied without curation.

About this clone itself: It has no known antigen specificity. No quality values exist for individual bases; no much larger clone is one base distant.

Each collaborating institution followed its own protocols to collect whole blood in K2EDTA tubes. For TCRbeta analysis, collaborator samples were shipped as frozen whole blood, as isolated PBMCs, or as DNA extracted from either sample type. The immunoSEQ Assay, a bias-controlled multiplex PCR, was used to amplify TCRbeta CDR3 regions from genomic DNA. In the paper's pipeline: Nucleated cell counts per sample were estimated from amplification of reference gene primers within the assay. To quantify the absolute abundance of each unique TCRbeta CDR3 rearrangement, sequence reads were collapsed and filtered. For each sample, productive Simpson clonality was calculated by taking the square root of Simpson's diversity index across productive rearrangements. TCRdb took over this immuneACCESS table, retaining in-frame rearrangements with V and J assigned. Such tables are incomplete; in checked studies, under half of the missing clones stem from an unresolved V gene, and the remainder is unexplained. Clonal size and the V and J genes are those of that table, whereas D and trimming came from the DNA. The sample profile shows about 210,000 clones; over 70% of them were found once. In total, the top ten clones hold approximately 2.9% of the sample.

The CDR3 spans 17 residues, from the cysteine through the phenylalanine. Left in the record is the CDR3 DNA by itself, 51 bases read in frame from the first base. CDR1 and CDR2 were assigned from the germline V gene (reference sequence) as MNHEY and SMNVEV. Ends trimmed: V by 5 bases, J by 0 bases; bases unmatched to a gene: 8. The sequence came from a middle-aged man with active or convalescent COVID-19. In this chain, TRBV27 is recombined with TRBJ2-3; TRBD1 lines up with 10 middle nucleotides. What was sequenced was peripheral blood. The CDR3 region reads CASSPGTGDSSTDTQYF. The DNA is as follows: TGTGCCAGCAGTCCTGGGACAGGGGATAGTAGCACAGATACGCAGTATTTT.